This TCR beta chain was sequenced during a study of PD-L1 blockade in urothelial cancer. On the study more broadly: About 90% of the roughly 29 patients were males with bladder-origin urothelial cancer. Previous chemotherapy exposure amounted to 0 to 3 regimens for patients. General study results and limits: Tumor-associated blood clones were expanded more by durable-benefit patients at 3 weeks.

J gave up 6 bases and V 0 bases, and 8 bases lay outside the gene matches. The CDR3 consists of 17 residues. From germline, CDR1 is MRHNA and CDR2 SNTAGT. Time point here: pretreatment peripheral blood. Locally advanced or metastatic urothelial carcinoma affected all patients. Comment on this clone: As yet, its antigen is unknown.

Repertoires were generated with immunoSEQ multiplex PCR, while TCRdb's copy carries only in-frame clones and drops some. The sample shows 80,000 to 90,000 clones, under 90% of them seen only once. The sequenced sample was PBMCs, obtained around atezolizumab (anti-PD-L1) treatment. This clonotype originated in a man between 60 and 75 years old with urothelial cancer. The chain carries TRBV6-4 and TRBJ2-1, with 10 bases identical to TRBD2. The CDR3 region has the DNA TGTGCCAGCAGTGACTCCTCTAGCGGGAGTTTTGTCAATGAGCAGTTCTTC. Amino acids: CASSDSSSGSFVNEQFF.